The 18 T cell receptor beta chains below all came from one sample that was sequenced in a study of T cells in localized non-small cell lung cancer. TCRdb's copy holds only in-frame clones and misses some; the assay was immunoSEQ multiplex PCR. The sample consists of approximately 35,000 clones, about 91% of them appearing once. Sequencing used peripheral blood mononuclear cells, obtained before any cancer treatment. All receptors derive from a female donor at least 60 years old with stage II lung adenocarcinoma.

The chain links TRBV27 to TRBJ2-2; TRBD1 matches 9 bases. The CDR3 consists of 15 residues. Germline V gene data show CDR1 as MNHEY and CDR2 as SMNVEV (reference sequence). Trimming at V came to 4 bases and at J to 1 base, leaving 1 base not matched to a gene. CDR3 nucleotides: TGTGCCAGCAGTTCGGACAGGGGGAACACCGGGGAGCTGTTTTTT. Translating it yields CASSSDRGNTGELFF.

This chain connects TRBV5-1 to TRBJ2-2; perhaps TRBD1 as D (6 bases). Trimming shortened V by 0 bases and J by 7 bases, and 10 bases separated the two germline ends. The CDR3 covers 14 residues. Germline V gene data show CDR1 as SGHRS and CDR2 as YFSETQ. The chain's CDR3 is CASSLAGHVGELFF. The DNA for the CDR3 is TGCGCCAGCAGCTTGGCGGGACATGTCGGGGAGCTGTTTTTT.

The CDR3 spells CATSRGLVDEQYF. CDR3 sequence (DNA): TGTGCCACCAGCAGGGGATTGGTAGACGAGCAGTACTTC. The chain employs TRBV15 and TRBJ2-7; D unclear. V gave up 3 bases and J gave up 5 bases, with 11 bases separating them. The CDR3 contains 13 residues. CDR1 is LNHNV and CDR2 is YYDKDF in the germline V gene (reference sequence). The full variable domain, with the rest looked up from reference TRBV15 and TRBJ2-7, is DAMVIQNPRYQVTQFGKPVTLSCSQTLNHNVMYWYQQKSSQAPKLLFHYYDKDFNNEADTPDNFQSRRPNTSFCFLDIRSPGLGDTAMYLCATSRGLVDEQYFGPGTRLTVT.

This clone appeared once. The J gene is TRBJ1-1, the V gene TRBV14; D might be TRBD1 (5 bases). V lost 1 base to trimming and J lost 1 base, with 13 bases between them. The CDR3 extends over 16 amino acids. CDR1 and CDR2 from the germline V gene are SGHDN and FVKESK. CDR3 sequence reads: CASSQAWDSQNTEAFF. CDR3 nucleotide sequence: TGTGCCAGCAGCCAAGCTTGGGACTCCCAGAACACTGAAGCTTTCTTT.

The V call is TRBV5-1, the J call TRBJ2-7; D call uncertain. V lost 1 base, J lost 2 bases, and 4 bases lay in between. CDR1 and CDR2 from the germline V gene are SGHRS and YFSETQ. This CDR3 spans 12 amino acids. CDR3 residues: CASSLQPYEQYF. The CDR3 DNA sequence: TGCGCCAGCAGCTTGCAACCCTACGAGCAGTACTTC.

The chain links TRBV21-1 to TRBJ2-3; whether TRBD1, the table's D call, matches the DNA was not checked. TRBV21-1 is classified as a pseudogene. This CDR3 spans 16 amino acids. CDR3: CASSTRSRGNTDTQYF. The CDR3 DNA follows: TGTGCCAGCTCCACTCGCTCCAGGGGAAACACAGATACGCAGTATTTT.

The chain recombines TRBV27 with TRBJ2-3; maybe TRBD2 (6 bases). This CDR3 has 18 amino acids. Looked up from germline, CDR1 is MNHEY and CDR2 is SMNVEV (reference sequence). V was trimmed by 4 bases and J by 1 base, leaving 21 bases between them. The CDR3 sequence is CASSSILPSAIGTDTQYF. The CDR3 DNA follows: TGTGCCAGCAGTTCAATACTTCCTAGCGCCATTGGCACAGATACGCAGTATTTT.

The CDR3: CASSMSFGQGRGEQYF. The CDR3, as DNA: TGTGCCAGTAGTATGTCTTTTGGACAGGGACGCGGCGAGCAGTACTTC. This chain links TRBV19 with TRBJ2-7; 8 bases fit TRBD1. The V gene end was trimmed by 3 bases and the J gene end by 6 bases; junction bases not matched to a gene: 13. Per germline, CDR1 LNHDA and CDR2 SQIVND (reference sequence). The CDR3 extends over 16 amino acids.

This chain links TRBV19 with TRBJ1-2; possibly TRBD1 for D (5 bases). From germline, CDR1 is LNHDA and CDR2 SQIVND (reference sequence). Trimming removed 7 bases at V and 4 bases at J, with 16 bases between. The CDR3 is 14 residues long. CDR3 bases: TGTGCCAGTACCCCAACGGGGGTGAGCTATGGCTACACCTTC. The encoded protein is CASTPTGVSYGYTF.

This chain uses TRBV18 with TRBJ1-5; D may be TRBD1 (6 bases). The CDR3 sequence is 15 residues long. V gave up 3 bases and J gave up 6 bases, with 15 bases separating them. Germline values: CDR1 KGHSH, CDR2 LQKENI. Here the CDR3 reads CASSPAPGGFQPQHF. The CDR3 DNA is TGTGCCAGCTCACCCGCCCCTGGGGGCTTTCAGCCCCAGCATTTT. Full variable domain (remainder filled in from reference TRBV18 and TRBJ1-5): NAGVMQNPRHLVRRRGQEARLRCSPMKGHSHVYWYRQLPEEGLKFMVYLQKENIIDESGMPKERFSAEFPKEGPSILRIQQVVRGDSAAYFCASSPAPGGFQPQHFGDGTRLSIL.

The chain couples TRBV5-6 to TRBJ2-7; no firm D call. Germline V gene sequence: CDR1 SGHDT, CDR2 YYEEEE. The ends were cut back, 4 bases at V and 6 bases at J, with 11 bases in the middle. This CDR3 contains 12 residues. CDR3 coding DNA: TGTGCCAGCAGCCGCCCTGCAGGCGAGCAGTACTTC. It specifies CASSRPAGEQYF.

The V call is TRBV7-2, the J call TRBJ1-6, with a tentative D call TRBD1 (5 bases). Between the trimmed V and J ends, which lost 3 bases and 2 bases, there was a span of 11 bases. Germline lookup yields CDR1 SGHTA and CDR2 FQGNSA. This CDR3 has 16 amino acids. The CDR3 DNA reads TGTGCCAGCAGCTTCACGGGGCTCACCTATAATTCACCCCTCCACTTT. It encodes CASSFTGLTYNSPLHF.

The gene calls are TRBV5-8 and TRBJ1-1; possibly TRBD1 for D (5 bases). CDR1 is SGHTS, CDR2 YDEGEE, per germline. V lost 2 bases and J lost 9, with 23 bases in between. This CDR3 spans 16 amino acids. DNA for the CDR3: TGTGCCAGCAGCTTAATCTCCCCCCGGGGCGATAAGCAAGCTTTCTTT. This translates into CASSLISPRGDKQAFF.

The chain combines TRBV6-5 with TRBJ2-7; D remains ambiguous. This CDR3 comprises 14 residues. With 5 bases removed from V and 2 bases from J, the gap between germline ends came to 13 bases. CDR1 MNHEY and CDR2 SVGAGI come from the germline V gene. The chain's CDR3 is CASSAVLGAYEQYF. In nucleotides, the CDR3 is TGTGCCAGCAGTGCTGTTCTGGGCGCCTACGAGCAGTACTTC.

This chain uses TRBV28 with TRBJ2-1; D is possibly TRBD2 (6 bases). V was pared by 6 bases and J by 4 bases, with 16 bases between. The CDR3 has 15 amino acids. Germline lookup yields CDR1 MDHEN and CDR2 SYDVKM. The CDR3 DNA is TGTGCCAGCAGGGTTGGAGGGCCGAGGTACAATGAGCAGTTCTTC. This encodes CASRVGGPRYNEQFF.

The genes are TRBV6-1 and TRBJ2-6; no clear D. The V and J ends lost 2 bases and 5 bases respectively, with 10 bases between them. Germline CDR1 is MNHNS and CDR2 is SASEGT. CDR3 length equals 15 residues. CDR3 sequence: CASSERAGRANVLTF. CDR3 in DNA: TGTGCCAGCAGTGAACGGGCAGGACGGGCCAACGTCCTGACTTTC.

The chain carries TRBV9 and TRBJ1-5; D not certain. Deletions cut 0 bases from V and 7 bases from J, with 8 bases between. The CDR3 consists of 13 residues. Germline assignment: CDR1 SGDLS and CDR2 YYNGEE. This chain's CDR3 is CASSVGTEQPQHF. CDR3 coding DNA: TGTGCCAGCAGCGTAGGGACGGAGCAGCCCCAGCATTTT.

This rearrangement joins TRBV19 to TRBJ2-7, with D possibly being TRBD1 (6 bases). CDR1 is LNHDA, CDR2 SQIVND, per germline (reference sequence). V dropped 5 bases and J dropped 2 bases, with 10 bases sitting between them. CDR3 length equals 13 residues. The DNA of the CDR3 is TGTGCCAGTAGTCCAAGGGGGACCTACGAGCAGTACTTC. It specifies CASSPRGTYEQYF.